The 21 T cell receptor beta chains reported below all come from one sample, sequenced in a study of T cell repertoires in cytomegalovirus infection. TCRdb used MiXCR to reprocess the reads, holding one entry per CDR3 protein. There are fewer than 550,000 distinct CDR3 sequences in the sample; approximately 32% occur only once, and roughly 15% lies in the top ten. What was sequenced was PBMCs. These receptors all stem from a human donor in good health (CMV status not recorded). Some clones in this sample may be carry-over from other donors' samples.

This clonotype came up a few times. The chain uses TRBV20-1 and TRBJ2-1, with D possibly being TRBD2 (6 bases). The CDR3 extends over 15 amino acids. With 3 bases removed from V and 0 bases from J, the gap between germline ends came to 12 bases. Germline CDR1 DFQATT, CDR2 SNEGSKA (reference sequence). In DNA, the CDR3 is TGCAGTGCTAGGAGGGCGGGGATCTCCTACAATGAGCAGTTCTTC. Amino acid sequence: CSARRAGISYNEQFF.

In this sample, this clonotype turned up a few times. The CDR3, as DNA: TGTGCCAGCAGTGAATTGACTGATATTCGAAATTCACCCCTCCACTTT. The encoded protein is CASSELTDIRNSPLHF. The V call is TRBV25-1, the J call TRBJ1-6; unclear D gene. The CDR3 extends over 16 amino acids. Germline V lookup: CDR1 MGHDK, CDR2 SYGVNS. Trimming pared 1 base from V and 7 bases from J, leaving 14 bases between.

This clonotype was picked up a small number of times. V usage is TRBV6-1 and J usage is TRBJ2-7, with TRBD1 matching 7 bases. The CDR3 is 14 residues long. After removal of 6 bases from V and 5 bases from J, the junction contained 10 bases not matched to a gene. Germline CDR1 reads MNHNS; CDR2 reads SASEGT. The CDR3: CASRPKTGRHEQYF. The CDR3 region has the DNA TGTGCCAGCAGACCTAAGACAGGGCGACACGAGCAGTACTTC.

The rearrangement uses TRBV28 and TRBJ2-5; 13 positions agree with TRBD2. The CDR3 is made up of 19 amino acids. Germline CDR1 and CDR2: MDHEN and SYDVKM. V trimming: 5 bases; J trimming: 1 base; junction bases outside the gene matches: 13. CDR3 in amino acids: CASSLPPGTSGELQETQYF. In DNA form, the CDR3 reads TGTGCCAGCAGTCTCCCGCCCGGGACTAGCGGGGAACTCCAAGAGACCCAGTACTTC. The full variable domain, with the rest looked up from reference TRBV28 and TRBJ2-5, is DVKVTQSSRYLVKRTGEKVFLECVQDMDHENMFWYRQDPGLGLRLIYFSYDVKMKEKGDIPEGYSVSREKKERFSLILESASTNQTSMYLCASSLPPGTSGELQETQYFGPGTRLLVL.

This clonotype was counted a few times. This sequence joins TRBV5-4 and TRBJ2-4; a possible D gene is TRBD2 (7 bases). Germline CDR1 reads SGHNT; CDR2 reads YYREEE (reference sequence). V dropped 7 bases and J dropped 7 bases, with 18 bases sitting between them. This CDR3 spans 14 amino acids. The chain's CDR3 is CASFEGGQGNIQYF. In nucleotides, the CDR3 is TGTGCCAGCTTCGAGGGAGGGCAGGGGAACATTCAGTACTTC.

The J gene is TRBJ1-2, the V gene TRBV4-1; D unresolved. CDR3 length: 15 amino acids. Germline CDR1 is MGHRA and CDR2 is YSYEKL. The V end lost 4 bases, the J end lost 3 bases, and 15 bases lay between the germline ends. The CDR3, as DNA: TGCGCCAGCAGCCCCGGACCCTCCTACGACTATGGCTACACCTTC. This encodes CASSPGPSYDYGYTF.

This chain uses TRBV2 with TRBJ2-1, with D perhaps matching TRBD2 (6 bases). V lost 7 bases and J lost 4, with 14 bases in between. There are 14 residues in the CDR3. From germline, CDR1 is SNHLY and CDR2 FYNNEI. The CDR3 sequence: CASKRDSLYNEQFF. CDR3 in DNA: TGTGCCAGCAAACGGGACTCTCTATACAATGAGCAGTTCTTC.

With regard to this clonotype: A much larger clonotype is one base distant, so this may be a read error. The V call is TRBV11-2, the J call TRBJ2-4; 7 bases fit TRBD2. Germline V gene sequence: CDR1 SGHAT, CDR2 FQNNGV. V was clipped by 5 bases and J by 0 bases; unmatched bases: 10. The CDR3 sequence is 17 residues long. CDR3 sequence: CASSTPGGVLAKNIQYF. In nucleotides, the CDR3 is TGTGCCAGCAGCACCCCGGGGGGAGTATTAGCCAAAAACATTCAGTACTTC.

This clonotype occurred a few times. The chain combines TRBV19 with TRBJ1-6; no firm D call. CDR3 length: 12 residues. V lost 6 bases to trimming and J lost 9 bases, with 9 bases between them. Germline CDR1 is LNHDA and CDR2 is SQIVND (reference sequence). CDR3 nucleotides: TGTGCCAGTAGCAGGTGGGGTTCACCCCTCCACTTT. Its protein product is CASSRWGSPLHF.

Note on this clonotype: This clone may be a read error of a much larger clone one base away. The genes are TRBV20-1 and TRBJ2-1; tentatively, D is TRBD2 (5 bases). CDR1 is DFQATT, CDR2 SNEGSKA, per germline (reference sequence). The CDR3 is 13 residues long. V was cut by 1 base and J by 7 bases, with 11 bases left in between. The CDR3: CSARALLANEQFF. DNA for the CDR3: TGCAGTGCTAGAGCTTTGCTAGCAAATGAGCAGTTCTTC.

The rearrangement joins TRBV6-2 or TRBV6-3 to TRBJ2-1; weak D call: TRBD1 (7 bases). This CDR3 region has 16 residues. V shed 4 bases and J shed 2 bases, with 15 bases lying between them. From germline, CDR1 is MNHEY and CDR2 SVGEGT. As DNA, the CDR3 is TGTGCCAGCAGTTGGAAAGCAGGGGGGCCCTACAATGAGCAGTTCTTC. It codes for CASSWKAGGPYNEQFF.

Concerning this clonotype: The CDR3 does not close with the conserved phenylalanine or tryptophan, likely indicating a read error. The chain links TRBV12-3 or TRBV12-4 to TRBJ1-5; D ambiguous. The V gene lost 6 bases and the J gene lost 10 bases, with 10 bases spanning the gap. This CDR3 contains 11 residues. The CDR3 bases are TGTGCCAGCAGCCACGAAGGTCCCCAGCATATT. This encodes CASSHEGPQHI.

At least ten counts were recorded for this clonotype. The CDR3 loop is CASSPGGYGYGYTF. The CDR3 DNA is TGTGCCAGCAGCCCTGGGGGTTATGGCTATGGCTACACCTTC. J is TRBJ1-2 and V is TRBV7-2, with D possibly being TRBD1 (5 bases). V lost 5 bases and J lost 4, with 14 bases in between. Germline V gene sequence: CDR1 SGHTA, CDR2 FQGNSA. CDR3 length equals 14 residues. Together with reference TRBV7-2 and TRBJ1-2, the CDR3 gives the full variable domain: GAGVSQSPSNKVTEKGKDVELRCDPISGHTALYWYRQSLGQGLEFLIYFQGNSAPDKSGLPSDRFSAERTGGSVSTLTIQRTQQEDSAVYLCASSPGGYGYGYTFGSGTRLTVV.

This chain joins TRBV6-4 and TRBJ2-3; 7 bases align to TRBD2. Germline V gives CDR1 MRHNA, CDR2 SNTAGT. The V segment lost 9 bases and the J segment 4 bases; nucleotides outside the gene matches: 13. The length of the CDR3 is 15 residues. CDR3 loop: CASQAAAGTPDTQYF. The CDR3 DNA reads TGTGCCAGTCAGGCCGCAGCGGGGACTCCAGATACGCAGTATTTT.

On this clonotype itself: The junction departs from germline at one end; a sequencing error may be responsible. The gene calls are TRBV12-3 or TRBV12-4 and TRBJ1-4; 9 bases fit TRBD1. The CDR3 totals 15 residues. The CDR3 here is CASSISTGGTEILFF. The CDR3 region has the DNA TGTGCCAGCAGTATATCGACAGGGGGGACGGAAATACTGTTTTTT.

This clonotype was recorded at least ten times. The V gene is TRBV28, the J gene TRBJ1-1, with D unclear. Germline CDR1 MDHEN, CDR2 SYDVKM. CDR3 length: 13 amino acids. The V gene lost 7 bases and the J gene lost 1 base, with 10 bases spanning the gap. The CDR3 DNA follows: TGTGCCAGCATAGGATCAAGGAACACTGAAGCTTTCTTT. It yields the protein CASIGSRNTEAFF.

This clonotype has a handful of counts. The rearrangement uses TRBV12-3 or TRBV12-4 and TRBJ1-2, with D perhaps matching TRBD1 (5 bases). The CDR3 is 14 residues long. V lost 8 bases and J 4 bases, leaving 17 bases between the germline ends. The CDR3 nucleotides read TGTGCCAGCGGCCGGGGCAGGGAAGGCTATGGCTACACCTTC. It yields the protein CASGRGREGYGYTF.

This chain joins TRBV14 and TRBJ1-2; 12 bases are shared with TRBD1. The CDR3 is 15 residues long. J was trimmed by 7 bases and V by 4 bases; bases with no gene match: 7. Germline V gene lookup returns CDR1 SGHDN and CDR2 FVKESK. CDR3 residues: CASSPRDRGRGGYTF. The CDR3 DNA reads TGTGCCAGCAGCCCGAGGGACAGGGGGCGCGGTGGCTACACCTTC.

The chain joins TRBV15 to TRBJ2-7; 7 bases map to TRBD1. This CDR3 region has 16 residues. Trimming cost V 3 bases and J 0 bases; bases outside gene matches: 8. Per germline, CDR1 LNHNV and CDR2 YYDKDF (reference sequence). This CDR3 is CATSREDRASSYEQYF. CDR3 nucleotides: TGTGCCACCAGCAGGGAAGACAGGGCCTCCTCCTACGAGCAGTACTTC.

This sequence joins TRBV7-2 and TRBJ1-1, with D hard to call. Trimming removed 4 bases from V and 2 bases from J, with 11 bases in between. This CDR3 comprises 14 residues. Germline V CDR1 and CDR2: SGHTA, FQGNSA. CDR3 protein: CASSSWTGNTEAFF. The CDR3 nucleotides read TGTGCCAGCAGCTCCTGGACGGGAAACACTGAAGCTTTCTTT.

This clonotype has more than one count but fewer than ten. The chain joins TRBV4-2 to TRBJ1-4; TRBD1 matches 8 bases. CDR1 and CDR2 (germline): LGHNA, YNFKEQ. The ends lost 8 bases at V and 7 bases at J; junction bases unmatched: 9. The CDR3 is 14 residues long. This CDR3 is CASGPGQAREKLFF. The CDR3 nucleotides read TGTGCCAGCGGACCGGGACAGGCTCGTGAAAAACTGTTTTTT.